A selection of T cell receptor beta chains follows, all from one sample in a study of a mutant IDH1 vaccine in newly diagnosed glioma. Using immunoSEQ multiplex PCR, the repertoire was profiled, and TCRdb retains in-frame clones only, with some absent. The repertoire holds around 30,000 clones, with around 90% as singletons. These receptors have no known antigen. The sequenced sample was PBMCs, obtained from a glioma patient whose treatment included an IDH1 peptide vaccine. The source is a man in his late teens or twenties with glioma. Both conserved end residues are trimmed from each CDR3. A D gene is named only where the DNA matches it firmly.

j_call d_call v_call cdr3_aa
TRBJ2-7 TRBD2 TRBV19 ASSSILGLAAEQY
TRBJ1-3 TRBD1 TRBV6-5 ASYEQGNAGNTIY
TRBJ2-3 . TRBV7-3 ASSRGIADTQY
TRBJ2-1 . TRBV7-9 ASSLGTDNEQF
TRBJ1-1 . TRBV10-1 ASTYEGVGEAF
TRBJ2-5 . TRBV7-9 ASSPAGHGTQY
TRBJ2-7 . TRBV7-9 ASSLGTAYEQY
TRBJ1-6 . TRBV4-1 ASSPSLDYTLH
TRBJ1-5 . TRBV10-3 AISESGSSNQPQH
TRBJ1-5 TRBD1 TRBV6-5 ASSKTGTGFGPQH
TRBJ1-2 . TRBV5-4 ASSPRGSPNYGYT
TRBJ1-1 . TRBV7-2 ASSSPGSGNTEAF
TRBJ1-5 . TRBV10-3 AISESGGRNQPQH
TRBJ2-7 . TRBV2 ASRTTGISYEQY
TRBJ1-2 . TRBV5-4 ASSFARSPNYGYT
TRBJ1-1 . TRBV13 ASSLGWSGAF
TRBJ1-1 . TRBV5-1 ASSLLGPPENTEAF